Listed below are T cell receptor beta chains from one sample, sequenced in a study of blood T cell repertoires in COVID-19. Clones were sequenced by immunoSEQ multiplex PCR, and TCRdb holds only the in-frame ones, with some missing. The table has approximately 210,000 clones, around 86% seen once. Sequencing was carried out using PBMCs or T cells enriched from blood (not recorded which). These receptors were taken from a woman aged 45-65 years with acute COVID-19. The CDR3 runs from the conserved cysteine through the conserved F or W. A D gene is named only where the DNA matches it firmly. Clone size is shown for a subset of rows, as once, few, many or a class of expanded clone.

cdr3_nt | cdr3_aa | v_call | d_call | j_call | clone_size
TGTGCCAGCTCTCCTACCAGGGTAACCCCCGGAAAGAACACTGAAGCTTTCTTT | CASSPTRVTPGKNTEAFF | TRBV18 | - | TRBJ1-1 | -
TGTGCCAGCAGCGCGCCCTTGGGAGTAGCGGGAGGGCCTCAGGAGCAGTACTTC | CASSAPLGVAGGPQEQYF | TRBV5-6 | TRBD2 | TRBJ2-7 | -
TGCGCCAGCAGCGCTAGCGGGGGGGTATCAGATACGCAGTATTTT | CASSASGGVSDTQYF | TRBV5-1 | TRBD2 | TRBJ2-3 | -
TGTGCCATCAGTGGTCCCCGGACTAGCGGCTACGAGCAGTACTTC | CAISGPRTSGYEQYF | TRBV10-3 | TRBD2 | TRBJ2-7 | -
TGTGCCTGTGCCTCCGGGACAGGGGGGATTGGAAACACCATATATTTT | CACASGTGGIGNTIYF | TRBV30 | TRBD1 | TRBJ1-3 | -
TGCGCCAGCAGCTTGTTTACGGGTGCTAGCTCTGGAAACACCATATATTTT | CASSLFTGASSGNTIYF | TRBV5-1 | - | TRBJ1-3 | -
TGCGCCAGCAGCTTGGCAGCGGGGACCACAGATACGCAGTATTTT | CASSLAAGTTDTQYF | TRBV5-1 | TRBD2 | TRBJ2-3 | -
TGTGCCAGCAGTGAATTCGAGTTCCAGTTCTTC | CASSEFEFQFF | TRBV2 | - | TRBJ2-1 | few
TGTGCCAGCCGTCGGACTAGCGGGATCTACGAGCAGTACTTC | CASRRTSGIYEQYF | TRBV27 | TRBD2 | TRBJ2-7 | once
TGTGCCAGTAGTATCGCTGGACAGGGTTTTGAAAAACTGTTTTTT | CASSIAGQGFEKLFF | TRBV19 | TRBD1 | TRBJ1-4 | -
TGTGCCAGCAGCATCGGCGGGGGGCGCACAGATACGCAGTATTTT | CASSIGGGRTDTQYF | TRBV7-2 | TRBD2 | TRBJ2-3 | -
TGTGCCACCAGCAGAGAAGGGGTCGGAGGGCTCTTCTCCACCGGGGAGCTGTTTTTT | CATSREGVGGLFSTGELFF | TRBV15 | - | TRBJ2-2 | once
TGTGCCAGCACTTTGGGGCTACCTGGTAGAAACATTCAGTACTTC | CASTLGLPGRNIQYF | TRBV5-5 | - | TRBJ2-4 | once
TGTGCCAGCAGAATGCGGGATTCTTCTTCACCCCTCCACTTT | CASRMRDSSSPLHF | TRBV28 | - | TRBJ1-6 | -
TGTGCCAGCAGCCCATGGACTAGCGGGGGTCAGACCCAGTACTTC | CASSPWTSGGQTQYF | TRBV11-3 | TRBD2 | TRBJ2-5 | -
TGTGCCACCAGGGGAAACCTAGCGGGCGGTACGAACACCGGGGAGCTGTTTTTT | CATRGNLAGGTNTGELFF | TRBV24-1 | TRBD2 | TRBJ2-2 | -
TGTGCCAGCGCCGAGAGCGGGGGCGCTTCCTACGAGCAGTACTTC | CASAESGGASYEQYF | TRBV28 | TRBD2 | TRBJ2-7 | few
TGTGCCAGCTCACCGACTACCACTGAAGCTTTCTTT | CASSPTTTEAFF | TRBV18 | - | TRBJ1-1 | -
TGTGCCAGCACCCACCGGGACTACCTACGCACAGATACGCAGTATTTT | CASTHRDYLRTDTQYF | TRBV7-2 | TRBD2 | TRBJ2-3 | -
TGTGCCAGCAGCGCGACAGGGGGCACCGGGGAGCTGTTTTTT | CASSATGGTGELFF | TRBV9 | TRBD1 | TRBJ2-2 | -
TGTGCCAGCAGTGTCGCGGCTGGGGCCAACGTCCTGACTTTC | CASSVAAGANVLTF | TRBV2 | - | TRBJ2-6 | few
TGTGCCAGCAGCCCCCAGAGCGGGGTCTCCTACGAGCAGTACTTC | CASSPQSGVSYEQYF | TRBV7-6 | TRBD2 | TRBJ2-7 | -
TGTGCCAGCTCACCACTACCGACAGGGCTGAGCACAGATACGCAGTATTTT | CASSPLPTGLSTDTQYF | TRBV18 | TRBD1 | TRBJ2-3 | -
TGTGCCAGCAGCCAAAGCTCGCGGAGCGAGTACTTC | CASSQSSRSEYF | TRBV7-2 | - | TRBJ2-5 | -
TGCGCCAGCAGCAAGGGGGTAGGGAATAATGAAAAACTGTTTTTT | CASSKGVGNNEKLFF | TRBV4-3 | - | TRBJ1-4 | once
TGTGCCAGTAGTGGAGATTTTCAACGCACCGGGGAGCTGTTTTTT | CASSGDFQRTGELFF | TRBV19 | - | TRBJ2-2 | -
TGTGCCAGCAGTTTAAGAGAGCATTCACCCCTCCACTTT | CASSLREHSPLHF | TRBV12-3/TRBV12-4 | - | TRBJ1-6 | -
TGTGCCAGCAGCCCCCGCCGTTGGGACAGGGCGTACTTC | CASSPRRWDRAYF | TRBV14 | TRBD1 | TRBJ2-7 | -
TGTGCCACCAGCGTCGGGTCCTCGCGGGTAACCGGGGAGCTGTTTTTT | CATSVGSSRVTGELFF | TRBV24-1 | - | TRBJ2-2 | -
TGTGCCAGCAGTTACTCAGACATAACGGAGACCCAGTACTTC | CASSYSDITETQYF | TRBV6-5 | - | TRBJ2-5 | -
TGTGCCTGGACCAGACAGGCTGGTTCACCCCTCCACTTT | CAWTRQAGSPLHF | TRBV30 | - | TRBJ1-6 | few
TGTGCCAGCAGCTCAGGGGTTGTTGGGACTAATGAAAAACTGTTTTTT | CASSSGVVGTNEKLFF | TRBV7-2 | - | TRBJ1-4 | -
TGTGCCAGCAGCCCCAGCACAGGGAGAGGAAACACCATATATTTT | CASSPSTGRGNTIYF | TRBV11-2 | - | TRBJ1-3 | once
TGCGCCAGCAGCTTGGCCGGACAGATGAACACTGAAGCTTTCTTT | CASSLAGQMNTEAFF | TRBV5-1 | - | TRBJ1-1 | -
TGTGCCAGCAGCCCAGACTTACTCTACAATGAGCAGTTCTTC | CASSPDLLYNEQFF | TRBV14 | - | TRBJ2-1 | -
TGTGCCAGCAGCTTTGAGCGGGGGGGACACCGGCAGTTCTTC | CASSFERGGHRQFF | TRBV7-8 | TRBD2 | TRBJ2-1 | -
TGTGCCAGCAGCTCAAGACTAGCGGGGACCCCCTACAATGAGCAGTTCTTC | CASSSRLAGTPYNEQFF | TRBV11-2 | TRBD2 | TRBJ2-1 | -
TGCGCCAGCAGTAGCGGGGGGCCCTACGAGCAGTACTTC | CASSSGGPYEQYF | TRBV10-2 | TRBD2 | TRBJ2-7 | -
TGTGCCAGCACCGAGTCACGGGAGCTGTTTTTT | CASTESRELFF | TRBV7-8 | - | TRBJ2-2 | -
TGTGCCAGCAGTTTACAACAGGTCCGAGAGACCCAGTACTTC | CASSLQQVRETQYF | TRBV28 | - | TRBJ2-5 | -
TGTGCCAGCAGTGATGTCGGTAGCGTCGAGCAGTACTTC | CASSDVGSVEQYF | TRBV2 | - | TRBJ2-7 | many
TGTGCCAGCAGTTTACGAGGGCCCATATCCGGGGAGCTGTTTTTT | CASSLRGPISGELFF | TRBV27 | - | TRBJ2-2 | -
TGTGCCACCAGCAGAGGGAGGGAGGGAAATAGCAATCAGCCCCAGCATTTT | CATSRGREGNSNQPQHF | TRBV15 | - | TRBJ1-5 | few
TGTGCCAGCAGTCCAGGGAGGGGGGCTGAAGCTTTCTTT | CASSPGRGAEAFF | TRBV6-2/TRBV6-3 | - | TRBJ1-1 | -
TGCGCCAGCAGCTTACAGGGGCATACGCAGTATTTT | CASSLQGHTQYF | TRBV5-1 | TRBD1 | TRBJ2-3 | few
TGTGCCAGCAGTTACTCGTTTTTCCTGGGCTACACCTTC | CASSYSFFLGYTF | TRBV6-5 | - | TRBJ1-2 | -
TGTGCCAGTATCCTAAACGGAGCGGGAGGCGTGAACACCGGGGAGCTGTTTTTT | CASILNGAGGVNTGELFF | TRBV19 | TRBD2 | TRBJ2-2 | -
TGCGCCAGCAGCTTCCTTACTAGCGGGAGGGGTACCGGGGAGCTGTTTTTT | CASSFLTSGRGTGELFF | TRBV5-1 | TRBD2 | TRBJ2-2 | -
TGCGCCAGCAGCTACAAACGGACTAGCGGGGGGACCGGTCCATTATACAATGAGCAGTTCTTC | CASSYKRTSGGTGPLYNEQFF | TRBV5-1 | TRBD2 | TRBJ2-1 | -
TGCAGCGTAAAACAGGGTGGGGAGACCCAGTACTTC | CSVKQGGETQYF | TRBV29-1 | - | TRBJ2-5 | -